A single T cell receptor beta chain is shown here with its context. This entry is derived from a study of CD8+ T cells in alopecia areata. In each case, RNA was isolated and then reverse transcribed into cDNA as the sequencing template. Only in-frame clones appear in the TCRdb table, and some are missing; sequencing was by immunoSEQ multiplex PCR. The table shows fewer than 250,000 clones, with 64% occurring only once. J lost 8 bases, V lost 5 bases, and 12 bases had no gene match. This CDR3 comprises 15 residues. The germline gives CDR1 SGHNT, CDR2 YENEEA. Treatment meaning: oral pan-JAK inhibitor, 5-10 mg twice daily.

The chain recombines TRBV11-3 with TRBJ2-1; 7 bases align to TRBD2. Sample: CD4+ T cells sorted from blood, taken at week 4, from a patient treated with tofacitinib. The TCR originated in a human donor with alopecia areata. CDR3 residues: CASSRTSVGYDEQFF. The CDR3 DNA is TGTGCCAGCAGCCGTACTAGCGTAGGTTACGATGAGCAGTTCTTC.